This T cell receptor (beta chain) emerged from a study of preoperative IRX-2 immunotherapy in early breast cancer. Looked up from germline, CDR1 is WNHNN and CDR2 is SYGVQD (reference sequence). This CDR3 comprises 15 residues. The V gene lost 3 bases and the J gene lost 0 bases, with 11 bases spanning the gap. The table came from immunoSEQ multiplex PCR; TCRdb's copy has only in-frame clones and leaves some out. The table shows 25,000 to 30,000 clones, with around 74% occurring only once. As to treatment: preoperative locoregional IRX-2 cytokine immunotherapy. This clone was found once. The sequence was obtained from a human donor with breast cancer. Sequencing was performed on lymph node tissue, taken after IRX-2 immunotherapy. V usage is TRBV10-1 and J usage is TRBJ1-1, with D unresolved. CDR3 in DNA: TGCGCCAGCAGTGAAGCATTTTCCATGAACACTGAAGCTTTCTTT. This translates into CASSEAFSMNTEAFF.